Sequencing of this T cell receptor (beta chain) was carried out in a study of blood T cell repertoires in COVID-19 (dated by TCRdb to 2020 to 2021). In terms of the full investigation: Samples from collaborators originated in the United States, Italy and Spain and spanned both the acute and convalescent phases of COVID-19. The material from the prospective study consisted of cDNA or gDNA derived from T cells, B-cell-depleted T cells, or PBMCs. Subjects who had been exposed to COVID-19, were actively infected with it, or had recovered from it provided the deeply sampled blood TCRbeta repertoires that made up the dataset. The repertoires were released in a freely available public database intended as a resource for research on the immune response to SARS-CoV-2. The samples were drawn from two sources: the first 160 participants of the ongoing ImmuneRACE study, and 1,000 to 1,500 subjects contributed by 6 global collaborators. Sample metadata almost always included a de-identified subject ID, COVID-19 status, age in years and sex. HLA class I and class II types, where available, came from metadata supplied by the sample provider rather than from assay-based typing. The investigation overall reported the following: The quantity of clinical and demographic metadata differed by source and by participant and was supplied without curation.

Each collaborating institution followed its own protocols to collect whole blood in K2EDTA tubes. For TCRbeta analysis, collaborator samples were shipped as frozen whole blood, as isolated PBMCs, or as DNA extracted from either sample type. A note on this clone: This receptor's antigen is unknown. No per-base quality is available; no much larger clone lies one base away.

TCRbeta CDR3 regions were amplified from genomic DNA using the immunoSEQ Assay, a bias-controlled multiplex PCR. As for the authors' bioinformatics: Within the assay, amplification of reference gene primers was used to estimate how many nucleated cells each sample contained. To quantify the absolute abundance of each unique TCRbeta CDR3 rearrangement, sequence reads were collapsed and filtered. Productive Simpson clonality was computed per sample as the square root of Simpson's diversity index over productive rearrangements. Here the immuneACCESS table is served through TCRdb, limited to in-frame sequences with V and J called. Missing clones are a known gap in these copies; in checked studies unresolved V genes cover under half, and the rest lacks a known reason. The V and J calls and the clone size are those of that table, but D and trimming were determined from the DNA. The sample table holds 100,000 to 130,000 clones, of which about 80% were seen once. Approximately 4.3% of the sample rests with the top ten.

The germline V gene encodes CDR1 ENHRY and CDR2 SYGVKD. The CDR3 numbers 17 residues from cysteine through phenylalanine. Of the read, only the CDR3 DNA is kept; its 51 bases are in frame from base 1. The germline V end is reduced by 3 bases and the J end by 10 bases; junction bases left unmatched: 12. The sequence derives from a man aged 70 or older with acute or convalescent COVID-19. The chain joins TRBV10-3 to TRBJ2-1; 13 central bases correspond to TRBD2. Sequenced: peripheral blood. CDR3 sequence: CAISDRTSGGAFGEQFF. The DNA is as follows: TGTGCCATCAGTGACCGTACTAGCGGGGGGGCCTTTGGGGAGCAGTTCTTC.